This TCR beta chain was sequenced for a study of CD8 T cells in Susac syndrome. Overall study findings and caveats: The study's TCR sequencing and HLA analysis drew on a certain number of individuals. That number was acknowledged as relatively small.

Sequencing targeted TCR beta in T cells from blood (CD8+ and CD4+). The TEMRA cells underwent FACS enrichment, while the CD8+ and CD4+ T cells underwent negative isolation. As concerns this clonotype: Its specificity is not known.

The RNA input was 0.5 to 1 ug, and it was reverse transcribed with random hexamers. Across 54 Vbeta and 13 Jbeta, TCR beta CDR3 was amplified with immunoSEQ multiplex PCR. TCRdb called the immunoSEQ multiplex PCR reads again in MiXCR, with one record for every CDR3 protein. The sample lists around 20,000 distinct CDR3 sequences, about 95% seen once, with about 0.24% in the top ten. The origin of this receptor is a human donor in good health. Input material: CD8+ T cells from PBMCs.

This CDR3 is CASRPRGLAGVWYNEQFF. CDR3 nucleotides: TGTGCCAGCAGACCACGTGGGTTAGCGGGAGTTTGGTACAATGAGCAGTTCTTC. The chain has TRBV11-1 and TRBJ2-1, with TRBD2 matching over 9 bases. CDR3 length: 18 amino acids. Germline CDR1 reads SGHAT; CDR2 reads FQDESV (reference sequence). The J segment lost 4 bases and the V segment lost 6 bases, leaving 16 bases of the junction unmatched.